Here is one TCR beta chain with its context. The sample belongs to a study of radiotherapy plus CTLA-4 blockade in lung cancer. Trimming took 0 bases from V and 2 from J; bases not matched to a gene: 3. In germline, CDR1 is SGHTA, CDR2 FQGNSA. CDR3 length equals 16 residues. Sequenced by immunoSEQ multiplex PCR; TCRdb stores in-frame clones only, minus some. This sample yields about 80,000 clones, of which 70% to 90% are seen a single time; 2% to 2.5% belongs to the top ten. The receptor comes from a human donor with non-small cell lung cancer who had a partial response to radiotherapy plus ipilimumab. The source was peripheral blood, collected from a patient treated with radiotherapy plus ipilimumab. The V gene is TRBV7-2, the J gene TRBJ2-7; TRBD2 matches at 11 bases. In DNA form, the CDR3 reads TGTGCCAGCAGCTTAGCACTAGCGGGAGCGGCCTACGAGCAGTACTTC. Its protein product is CASSLALAGAAYEQYF.